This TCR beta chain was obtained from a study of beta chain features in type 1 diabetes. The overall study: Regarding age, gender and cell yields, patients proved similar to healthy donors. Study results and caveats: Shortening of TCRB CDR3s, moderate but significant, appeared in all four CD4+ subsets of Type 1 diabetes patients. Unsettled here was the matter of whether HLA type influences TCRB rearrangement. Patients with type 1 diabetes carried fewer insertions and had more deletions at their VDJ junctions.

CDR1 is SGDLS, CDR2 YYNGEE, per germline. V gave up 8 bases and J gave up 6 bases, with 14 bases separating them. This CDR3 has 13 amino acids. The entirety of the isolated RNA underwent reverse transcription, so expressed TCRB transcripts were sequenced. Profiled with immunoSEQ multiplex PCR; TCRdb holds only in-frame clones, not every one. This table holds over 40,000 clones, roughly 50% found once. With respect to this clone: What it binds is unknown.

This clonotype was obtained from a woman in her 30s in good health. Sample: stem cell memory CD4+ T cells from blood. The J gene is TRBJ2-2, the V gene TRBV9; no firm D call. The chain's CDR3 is CASRGGFPGELFF. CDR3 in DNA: TGTGCCAGTCGCGGTGGTTTCCCCGGGGAGCTGTTTTTT.